The 15 T cell receptor beta chains listed next were all sequenced from one sample in a study of T cells in Graves' hyperthyroidism and ophthalmopathy. RNA transcripts served as the template for amplifying TCR beta CDR3 regions. In the first-round RT-PCR of the TCR CDR3, the HTBI primer set was used. Via MiXCR, TCRdb re-called the multiplex PCR reads, giving one row per CDR3 protein. The sample contains under 350,000 distinct CDR3 sequences, 15% to 20% of which appear only once. The specimen sequenced was blood. The origin of the receptors is a woman in her forties or fifties with Graves' hyperthyroidism.

The chain couples TRBV7-9 to TRBJ1-1; no firm D call. Germline lookup yields CDR1 SEHNR and CDR2 FQNEAQ (reference sequence). The CDR3 has 15 residues. Trimming cost V 0 bases and J 0 bases, with 8 bases left between them. CDR3 sequence reads: CASSLARNLNTEAFF. The CDR3 nucleotides read TGTGCCAGCAGCTTAGCGCGAAACCTGAACACTGAAGCTTTCTTT.

The CDR3 protein is CASSFAGVLKYF. The CDR3 DNA sequence: TGCGCCAGCAGCTTCGCGGGAGTATTGAAGTACTTC. V gene TRBV5-1 combines with J gene TRBJ2-5; 7 bases line up with TRBD2. The ends lost 2 bases at V and 12 bases at J; junction bases unmatched: 7. This CDR3 region has 12 residues. The germline gives CDR1 SGHRS, CDR2 YFSETQ.

This clonotype was counted at least ten times. This chain connects TRBV20-1 to TRBJ2-7, with 9 bases lining up with TRBD1. This CDR3 is 15 amino acids long. Germline values: CDR1 DFQATT, CDR2 SNEGSKA (reference sequence). The V and J ends lost 3 bases and 2 bases, in that order; junction bases with no gene match: 8. DNA for the CDR3: TGCAGTGCTAGGTCCTCCGGGACAGGGACCTACGAGCAGTACTTC. Translated, it gives CSARSSGTGTYEQYF.

The chain employs TRBV5-1 and TRBJ2-2; D perhaps matches TRBD2 (6 bases). Germline CDR1 is SGHRS and CDR2 is YFSETQ. Trimming pared 3 bases from V and 3 bases from J, leaving 12 bases between. The CDR3 has 15 amino acids. The CDR3 loop reads CASSYRESYTGELFF. In DNA form, the CDR3 reads TGCGCCAGCAGCTACCGGGAGAGCTACACCGGGGAGCTGTTTTTT.

The chain couples TRBV7-3 to TRBJ2-3; 8 bases align to TRBD1. Germline loops: CDR1 SGHTA, CDR2 FQGTGA. Germline trimming cut 1 base from V and 5 bases from J; bases unmatched to any gene: 5. CDR3 length: 15 amino acids. CDR3 protein: CASSLRQGAIDTQYF. CDR3 bases: TGTGCCAGCAGCTTAAGGCAGGGGGCTATAGATACGCAGTATTTT.

The V call is TRBV2, the J call TRBJ1-5; no clear D gene. The V end lost 1 base, the J end lost 3 bases, and 7 bases lay between the germline ends. The CDR3 runs to 14 residues. The V gene's germline CDR1 is SNHLY and CDR2 FYNNEI. CDR3 coding DNA: TGTGCCAGCAGTGAAGTCTGGGACAATCAGCCCCAGCATTTT. It codes for CASSEVWDNQPQHF. Full variable domain (missing parts from reference TRBV2 and TRBJ1-5): EPEVTQTPSHQVTQMGQEVILRCVPISNHLYFYWYRQILGQKVEFLVSFYNNEISEKSEIFDDQFSVERPDGSNFTLKIRSTKLEDSAMYFCASSEVWDNQPQHFGDGTRLSIL.

This clonotype turned up a few times. The gene calls are TRBV6-5 and TRBJ2-3, with 7 bases matching TRBD2. The CDR3 is made up of 14 amino acids. Germline assignment: CDR1 MNHEY and CDR2 SVGAGI. J lost 5 bases, V lost 2 bases, and 4 bases had no gene match. The CDR3 is CASSYAGDRDTQYF. The DNA of the CDR3 is TGTGCCAGCAGTTACGCGGGAGATAGAGATACGCAGTATTTT.

The genes are TRBV20-1 and TRBJ2-1, with 9 bases aligning to TRBD2. Looked up from germline, CDR1 is DFQATT and CDR2 is SNEGSKA (reference sequence). The CDR3 consists of 14 residues. V dropped 5 bases and J dropped 9; count of bases not matched to a gene: 11. The CDR3 bases are TGCAGTGCTGGGGATCTAGCGGGATCGGTTGAGCAGTTCTTC. Encoded protein: CSAGDLAGSVEQFF.

Ten or more counts support this clonotype. The CDR3 DNA follows: TGTGCCAGCTCACCACCCGACTACACAGATACGCAGTATTTT. This codes for CASSPPDYTDTQYF. The rearrangement joins TRBV18 to TRBJ2-3; the D gene is possibly TRBD2 (5 bases). Germline-derived CDR1 and CDR2 are KGHSH and LQKENI. This CDR3 is 14 amino acids long. V was clipped by 0 bases and J by 2 bases, with 6 bases between them.

This clonotype was counted only a few times. The chain links TRBV18 to TRBJ2-1; 9 bases are a match to TRBD2. V was pared by 5 bases and J by 7 bases, with 18 bases of the junction left unmatched. Germline V gives CDR1 KGHSH, CDR2 LQKENI. The CDR3 has 18 residues. The CDR3, as DNA: TGTGCCAGCTCAGTATCTAGCGGGGCAAAACAAATGGGAAATGAGCAGTTCTTC. This translates into CASSVSSGAKQMGNEQFF.

J is TRBJ2-3 and V is TRBV29-1; D is unresolved. The V gene's germline CDR1 is SQVTM and CDR2 ANQGSEA. CDR3 size: 13 residues. V lost 5 bases and J lost 2, with 11 bases in between. CDR3 sequence reads: CSVLKQPTDTQYF. The CDR3 DNA reads TGCAGCGTTTTGAAACAGCCCACAGATACGCAGTATTTT.

This rearrangement joins TRBV5-5 to TRBJ2-1, with D perhaps matching TRBD2 (7 bases). Germline values: CDR1 SGHKS, CDR2 YYEKEE (reference sequence). Trimming pared 4 bases from V and 10 bases from J, leaving 18 bases between. CDR3 length equals 14 residues. The DNA of the CDR3 is TGTGCCAGCAGCCCCATGTGGGGGGGCCAAGAGCAGTTCTTC. Its protein is CASSPMWGGQEQFF.

This chain links TRBV24-1 with TRBJ2-5; D is unresolved. This CDR3 has 13 amino acids. Trimming pared 6 bases from V and 0 bases from J, leaving 7 bases between. Germline assignment: CDR1 KGHDR and CDR2 SFDVKD. CDR3 nucleotides: TGTGCCACCAGTCGGGCGGACCAAGAGACCCAGTACTTC. Protein sequence: CATSRADQETQYF.

This clonotype occurred a few times. V and J are TRBV20-1 and TRBJ2-1, with TRBD2 matching 8 bases. J gave up 5 bases and V 6 bases, and 12 bases lay outside the gene matches. The CDR3 is made up of 15 amino acids. CDR1 and CDR2 (germline): DFQATT, SNEGSKA (reference sequence). This chain's CDR3 is CSAPRGAGGHNEQFF. In DNA, the CDR3 is TGCAGTGCCCCGAGGGGGGCGGGGGGCCACAATGAGCAGTTCTTC.

In its sample, this clonotype was seen a few times. The J gene is TRBJ1-2, the V gene TRBV7-9, with unresolved D. With 8 bases removed from V and 8 bases from J, the gap between germline ends came to 21 bases. Per germline, CDR1 SEHNR and CDR2 FQNEAQ (reference sequence). The CDR3 is 14 amino acids. The CDR3 region has the DNA TGTGCCAGCCAGCTTAGAGAGGAGGGAAGCGGCTACACCTTC. This sequence encodes CASQLREEGSGYTF. The variable domain in full, with the rest retrieved from reference TRBV7-9 and TRBJ1-2, is DTGVSQNPRHKITKRGQNVTFRCDPISEHNRLYWYRQTLGQGPEFLTYFQNEAQLEKSRLLSDRFSAERPKGSFSTLEIQRTEQGDSAMYLCASQLREEGSGYTFGSGTRLTVV.